A single sample is the source of the 6 T cell receptor beta chains below, sequenced in a study of vaccination effects on CD4 cells after COVID-19. Clones were read by immunoSEQ multiplex PCR, and TCRdb kept only the in-frame ones, dropping some. The table has roughly 50,000 clones, roughly three quarters seen once. The antigens these receptors bind are not known. CD4+ T cells specific for antigen were expanded with viral peptide pools by the ViraFEST assay before sequencing. Scientists isolated CD4+ T cells after a roughly 10-day culture period ended. Among the vaccine recipients, none had a prior SARS-CoV-2 infection, and nucleocapsid antibodies were negative. The specimen was CD4+ T cells from PBMCs cultured with HCoV-OC43 spike peptides, collected before COVID-19 vaccination. Subset reported: HCoV-OC43 spike overlapping peptide pool stimulation. Receptors originate from a human donor who received a COVID-19 vaccine.

The V call is TRBV5-1, the J call TRBJ2-3; 11 nucleotides align to TRBD2. The germline V gene encodes CDR1 SGHRS and CDR2 YFSETQ. The CDR3 has 17 residues. The V gene end was trimmed by 6 bases and the J gene end by 1 base; junction bases not matched to a gene: 10. CDR3 loop: CASNREPGLAGTDTQYF. The DNA for the CDR3 is TGCGCCAGCAACCGTGAACCGGGACTAGCGGGCACAGATACGCAGTATTTT.

This rearrangement joins TRBV27 to TRBJ1-2, with 11 bases lining up with TRBD1. Germline values: CDR1 MNHEY, CDR2 SMNVEV (reference sequence). The CDR3 has 17 residues. Trimming cost V 4 bases and J 7 bases; bases outside gene matches: 14. DNA for the CDR3: TGTGCCAGCAGTTCTTTTACGGGACCGGGACAGGGGGGTGGCTACACCTTC. Its translation: CASSSFTGPGQGGGYTF.

The CDR3 is CASSKYLEEQFF. The CDR3 nucleotides are TGCGCCAGCAGCAAGTACCTCGAGGAGCAGTTCTTC. The genes are TRBV5-1 and TRBJ2-1; D call uncertain. The V end was cut by 4 bases, the J end by 10 bases, with 12 bases between. The CDR3 runs 12 residues. Germline CDR1 SGHRS, CDR2 YFSETQ. Looking up the rest from reference TRBV5-1 and TRBJ2-1 gives the full variable domain: KAGVTQTPRYLIKTRGQQVTLSCSPISGHRSVSWYQQTPGQGLQFLFEYFSETQRNKGNFPGRFSGRQFSNSRSEMNVSTLELGDSALYLCASSKYLEEQFFGPGTRLTVL.

The V and J genes are TRBV5-1 and TRBJ1-5; D unresolved. CDR3 size: 14 residues. Germline CDR1 SGHRS, CDR2 YFSETQ. Trimming removed 4 bases from V and 2 bases from J, with 10 bases in between. CDR3 residues: CASSPGGGNQPQHF. The CDR3 DNA reads as TGCGCCAGCAGCCCAGGAGGTGGCAATCAGCCCCAGCATTTT. The full variable domain, with the rest looked up from reference TRBV5-1 and TRBJ1-5, is KAGVTQTPRYLIKTRGQQVTLSCSPISGHRSVSWYQQTPGQGLQFLFEYFSETQRNKGNFPGRFSGRQFSNSRSEMNVSTLELGDSALYLCASSPGGGNQPQHFGDGTRLSIL.

The chain couples TRBV6-1 to TRBJ1-3, with a possible D match to TRBD1 (5 bases). V was pared by 2 bases and J by 8 bases, with 7 bases between. Germline CDR1 reads MNHNS; CDR2 reads SASEGT. The CDR3 runs to 12 residues. This chain's CDR3 is CASSEQGDTIYF. The CDR3 DNA reads TGTGCCAGCAGTGAACAGGGAGACACCATATATTTT.

This clone was observed once. The CDR3 DNA follows: TGTGCCAGTAGTTTTAGGACGGGCACTAGCACAGATACGCAGTATTTT. It encodes CASSFRTGTSTDTQYF. This sequence joins TRBV19 and TRBJ2-3, with D hard to call. Between the trimmed V and J ends, which lost 5 bases and 0 bases, there was a span of 15 bases. The CDR3 spans 16 residues. Germline V gene data show CDR1 as LNHDA and CDR2 as SQIVND (reference sequence).